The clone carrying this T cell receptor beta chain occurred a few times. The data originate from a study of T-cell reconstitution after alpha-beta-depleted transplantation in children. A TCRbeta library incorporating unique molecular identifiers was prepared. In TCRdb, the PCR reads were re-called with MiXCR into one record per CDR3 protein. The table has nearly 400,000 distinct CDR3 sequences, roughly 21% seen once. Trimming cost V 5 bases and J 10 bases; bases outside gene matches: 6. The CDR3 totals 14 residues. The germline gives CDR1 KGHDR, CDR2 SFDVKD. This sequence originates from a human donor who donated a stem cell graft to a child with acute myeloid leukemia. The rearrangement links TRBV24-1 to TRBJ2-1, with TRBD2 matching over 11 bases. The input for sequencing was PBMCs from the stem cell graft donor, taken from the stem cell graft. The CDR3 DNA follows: TGTGCCACCAGTGGTCTAGCGGGAGGTAGGGAGCAGTTCTTC. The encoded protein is CATSGLAGGREQFF.